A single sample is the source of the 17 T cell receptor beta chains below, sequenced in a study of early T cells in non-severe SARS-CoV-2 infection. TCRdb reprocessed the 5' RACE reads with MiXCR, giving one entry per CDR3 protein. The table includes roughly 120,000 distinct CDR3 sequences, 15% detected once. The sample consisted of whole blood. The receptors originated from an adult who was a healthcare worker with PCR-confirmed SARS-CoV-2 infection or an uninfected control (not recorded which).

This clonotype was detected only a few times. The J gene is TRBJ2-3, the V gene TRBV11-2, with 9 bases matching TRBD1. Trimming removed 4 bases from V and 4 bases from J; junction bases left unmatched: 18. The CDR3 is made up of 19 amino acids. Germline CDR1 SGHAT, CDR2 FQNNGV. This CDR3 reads CASSSRTGTGTFGADTQYF. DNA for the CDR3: TGTGCCAGCAGCTCTAGAACCGGGACAGGGACGTTTGGGGCAGATACGCAGTATTTT.

CDR3 nucleotides: TGTGCCAGCAGCCAAGATAAGGTGTGGAGGGGAGACTGTTTTTTT. This translates into CASSQDKVWRGDCFF. The chain has TRBV3-1 and TRBJ1-4, with D maybe TRBD1 (5 bases). The V gene's germline CDR1 is LGHDT and CDR2 YNNKEL (reference sequence). Trimming pared 0 bases from V and 17 bases from J, leaving 22 bases between. CDR3 size: 15 residues.

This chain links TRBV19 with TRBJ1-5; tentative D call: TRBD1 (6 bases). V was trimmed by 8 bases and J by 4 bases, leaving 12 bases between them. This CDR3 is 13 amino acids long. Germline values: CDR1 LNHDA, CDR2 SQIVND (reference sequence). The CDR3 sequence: CASSGQRNQPQHF. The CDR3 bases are TGTGCCAGTTCCGGACAGAGGAATCAGCCCCAGCATTTT.

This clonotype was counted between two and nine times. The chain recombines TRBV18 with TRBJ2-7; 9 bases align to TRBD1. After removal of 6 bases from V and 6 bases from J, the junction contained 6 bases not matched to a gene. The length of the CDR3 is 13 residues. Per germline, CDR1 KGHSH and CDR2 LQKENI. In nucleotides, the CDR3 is TGTGCCAGCTCGTCGACAGGGGGTTTCGAGCAGTACTTC. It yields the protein CASSSTGGFEQYF.

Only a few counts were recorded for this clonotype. CDR3 in amino acids: CASSGRLAGDSSYEQYF. The CDR3 bases are TGTGCCAGCAGCGGTAGACTAGCGGGAGATAGCTCCTACGAGCAGTACTTC. The chain uses TRBV5-4 and TRBJ2-7; 12 nucleotides match TRBD2. Germline trimming cut 4 bases from V and 0 bases from J; bases unmatched to any gene: 8. Germline CDR1 reads SGHNT; CDR2 reads YYREEE (reference sequence). This CDR3 contains 17 residues.

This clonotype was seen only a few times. CDR3 bases: TGCAGTGCTACTCCGACAGGGCCTAGGGAAAAACTGTTTTTT. Encoded protein: CSATPTGPREKLFF. The rearrangement joins TRBV20-1 to TRBJ1-4; TRBD1 matches 7 bases. This CDR3 is built from 14 residues. After removal of 4 bases from V and 8 bases from J, the junction contained 10 bases not matched to a gene. Germline V CDR1 and CDR2: DFQATT, SNEGSKA (reference sequence).

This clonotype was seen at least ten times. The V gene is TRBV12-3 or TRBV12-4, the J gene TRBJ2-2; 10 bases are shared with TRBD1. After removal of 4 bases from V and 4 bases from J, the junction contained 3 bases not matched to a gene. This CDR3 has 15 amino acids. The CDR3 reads CASSSRDRGTGELFF. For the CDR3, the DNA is TGTGCCAGCAGTTCCCGGGACAGGGGCACCGGGGAGCTGTTTTTT.

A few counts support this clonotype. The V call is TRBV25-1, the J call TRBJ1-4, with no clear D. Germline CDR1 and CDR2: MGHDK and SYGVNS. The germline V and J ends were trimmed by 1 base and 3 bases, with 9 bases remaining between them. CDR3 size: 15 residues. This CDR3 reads CASSEWDGSNEKLFF. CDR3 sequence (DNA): TGTGCCAGCAGTGAATGGGATGGATCTAATGAAAAACTGTTTTTT.

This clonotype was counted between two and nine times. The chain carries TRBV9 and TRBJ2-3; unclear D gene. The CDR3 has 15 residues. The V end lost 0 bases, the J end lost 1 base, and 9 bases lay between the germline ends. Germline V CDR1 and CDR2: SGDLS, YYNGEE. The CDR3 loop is CASSVGPVGTDTQYF. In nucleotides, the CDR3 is TGTGCCAGCAGCGTAGGACCCGTGGGCACAGATACGCAGTATTTT.

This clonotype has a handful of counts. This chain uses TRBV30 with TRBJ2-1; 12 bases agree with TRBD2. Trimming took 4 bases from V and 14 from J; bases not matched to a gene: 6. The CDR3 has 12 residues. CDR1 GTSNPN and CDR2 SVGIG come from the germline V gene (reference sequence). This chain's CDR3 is CAWTGLAGKKFF. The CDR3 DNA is TGTGCCTGGACGGGACTAGCGGGCAAGAAGTTCTTC. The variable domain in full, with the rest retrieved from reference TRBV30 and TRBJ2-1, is SQTIHQWPATLVQPVGSPLSLECTVEGTSNPNLYWYRQAAGRGLQLLFYSVGIGQISSEVPQNLSASRPQDRQFILSSKKLLLSDSGFYLCAWTGLAGKKFFGPGTRLTVL.

The CDR3 reads CASSPPNRPHAGGQTQYF. In nucleotides, the CDR3 is TGTGCCAGCTCACCACCGAACCGGCCCCACGCGGGGGGGCAGACCCAGTACTTC. V is TRBV18 and J is TRBJ2-5; 9 bases line up with TRBD2. Trimming at V came to 0 bases and at J to 6 bases, leaving 14 bases not matched to a gene. This CDR3 region has 18 residues. CDR1 is KGHSH and CDR2 is LQKENI in the germline V gene.

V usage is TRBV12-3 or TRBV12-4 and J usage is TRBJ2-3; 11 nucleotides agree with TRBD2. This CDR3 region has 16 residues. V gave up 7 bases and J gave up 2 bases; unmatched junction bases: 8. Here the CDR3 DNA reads TGTGCCAGCAACCCCGGGACTAGCGGTTCCACAGATACGCAGTATTTT. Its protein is CASNPGTSGSTDTQYF.

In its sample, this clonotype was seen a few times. In nucleotides, the CDR3 is TGTGCCAGCTCGGGACAGTCGGAGACCCAGTACTTC. It encodes CASSGQSETQYF. The rearrangement links TRBV2 to TRBJ2-5, with 7 bases identical to TRBD1. Germline lookup yields CDR1 SNHLY and CDR2 FYNNEI. V lost 8 bases to trimming and J lost 5 bases; unmatched junction nucleotides: 5. The CDR3 contains 12 residues.

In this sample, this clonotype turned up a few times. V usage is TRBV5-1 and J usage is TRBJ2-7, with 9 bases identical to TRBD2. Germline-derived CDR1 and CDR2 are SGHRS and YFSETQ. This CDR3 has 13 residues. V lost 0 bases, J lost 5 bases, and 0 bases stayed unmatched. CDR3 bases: TGCGCCAGCAGCTTGGAGCGGGAGGACGAGCAGTACTTC. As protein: CASSLEREDEQYF.

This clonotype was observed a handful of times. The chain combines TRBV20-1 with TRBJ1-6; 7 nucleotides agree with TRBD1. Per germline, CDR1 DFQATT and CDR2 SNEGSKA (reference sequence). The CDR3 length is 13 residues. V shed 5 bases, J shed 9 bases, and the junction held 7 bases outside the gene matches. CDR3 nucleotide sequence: TGCAGTGCTTGGACAGGATTAACTTCACCCCTCCACTTT. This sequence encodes CSAWTGLTSPLHF.

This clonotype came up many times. CDR3 sequence: CASSLTLASETQYF. Written as DNA, the CDR3 is TGTGCCAGCAGCTTAACCCTAGCAAGTGAGACCCAGTACTTC. The rearrangement links TRBV11-2 to TRBJ2-5; D might be TRBD2 (5 bases). Trimming took off 2 bases at V and 5 bases at J, with 12 bases between the two ends. Germline loops: CDR1 SGHAT, CDR2 FQNNGV. This CDR3 is 14 amino acids long.

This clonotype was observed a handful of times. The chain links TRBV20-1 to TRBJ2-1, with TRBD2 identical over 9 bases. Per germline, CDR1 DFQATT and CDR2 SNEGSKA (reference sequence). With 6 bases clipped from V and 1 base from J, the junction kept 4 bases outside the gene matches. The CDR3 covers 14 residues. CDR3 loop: CSARTSVSYNEQFF. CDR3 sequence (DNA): TGCAGTGCAAGGACTAGCGTGTCCTACAATGAGCAGTTCTTC.